This T cell receptor beta chain was recovered during a study of cytomegalovirus exposure and HLA in healthy donors. Primers: 60 Vbeta forward and 13 Jbeta reverse. Clones were read by immunoSEQ multiplex PCR, and TCRdb kept only the in-frame ones, dropping some. The table has about 110,000 clones, 70% seen once; the top ten hold roughly 11%. V lost 4 bases, J lost 1 base, and 7 bases stayed unmatched. Germline CDR1 reads SGDLS; CDR2 reads YYNGEE. This CDR3 is 15 amino acids long. A few counts support this clone. Its target is not known. Overall study findings and caveats: Reportedly, cytomegalovirus status was diagnosed with high sensitivity and specificity. Researchers reported from a later analysis that most CMV-associated TCR beta chains appeared HLA-restricted. The study carried out a later analysis of TCR beta sequences. It associated around 17,000 of them with specific HLA alleles at a false discovery rate of 0.05.

The gene calls are TRBV9 and TRBJ2-5, with 7 bases identical to TRBD2. The sequencing input was PBMCs. This receptor was taken from a man in his forties or fifties in good health and CMV-seropositive. As DNA, the CDR3 is TGTGCCAGCAGCCGCGGGCTAGCGGTCCAAGAGACCCAGTACTTC. It encodes CASSRGLAVQETQYF.